This T cell receptor (beta chain) was captured by sequencing in a study of cytotoxic CD8 clonotypes in ibrutinib-treated CLL. TCRdb's copy holds only in-frame clones and misses some; the assay was immunoSEQ multiplex PCR. The repertoire holds about 68,000 clones, about 63% seen once, with roughly 5.7% in the top ten. Looked up from germline, CDR1 is SGHTA and CDR2 is FQGNSA. The CDR3 consists of 14 residues. J gave up 8 bases and V 1 base, and 5 bases lay outside the gene matches. This clone showed up many times. This chain connects TRBV7-2 to TRBJ2-3; 8 bases line up with TRBD2. The TCR sequence derives from a human donor with chronic lymphocytic leukemia. The sequencing here drew on PBMCs, taken after 12 months of ibrutinib treatment. The CDR3 loop is CASSLGPTSGTQYF. CDR3 DNA sequence: TGTGCCAGCAGCTTAGGGCCCACTAGCGGTACGCAGTATTTT. Full variable domain (missing parts from reference TRBV7-2 and TRBJ2-3): GAGVSQSPSNKVTEKGKDVELRCDPISGHTALYWYRQSLGQGLEFLIYFQGNSAPDKSGLPSDRFSAERTGGSVSTLTIQRTQQEDSAVYLCASSLGPTSGTQYFGPGTRLTVL.